This T cell receptor beta chain was recorded in a study of T cells in narcolepsy (dated by TCRdb to 2016 to 2019). At the level of the whole study: Patients with narcolepsy type 1 or type 2 (NT1, NT2) were enrolled in the study together with healthy control donors. Autoreactive T cells targeting hypocretin neuron self-antigens (hypocretin, TRIB2) were sought in narcolepsy patients, and TCR Vbeta sequencing was used to track clonotypes in blood and CSF.

The paper's findings and limits, for the study overall: No sequences matching autoreactive T cell clones were contained in some blood memory CD4+ repertoires from patients and controls. HCRT-specific and TRIB2-specific autoreactive clonotypes were highlighted in plots that compared CD4+ T cell clonotypes in CSF versus blood from the same patient. According to the report, autoreactive clonotypes were detected serially in the blood of the same patients and of different patients, but not in healthy controls. Patients and controls had comparable numbers of sequenced blood memory CD4+ clonotypes, averaging about 39,000 and 30,000, respectively.

The library was generated by the immunoSEQ multiplex PCR assay. The table was pulled from immuneACCESS by TCRdb, which kept in-frame rearrangements only. Such tables lose some clones; where checked, under half of the loss comes from unresolved V genes, and the rest has no known cause. In this sample the table shows about 30,000 clones, about four fifths of which occur a single time. Clones ranked in the top ten supply about 1.2% of the sample. Memory CD4+ T cells were sorted ex vivo from peripheral blood of narcolepsy patients and healthy controls for TCR Vbeta sequencing. Comments on this clone: It has no known antigen specificity. The record has no base qualities; no much larger clone is one base away.

This sequence was found in a human donor with narcolepsy. Sequenced: CD45RA- memory CD4+ T cells from PBMCs. Interpreted using the paper, the cell subset or site label stands for: memory T cells sorted ex vivo from peripheral blood.

The nucleotides read TGCGCCAGCAGCTTGGCAACAGGGGGCTCTGGAAACACCATATATTTT. The resulting protein is CASSLATGGSGNTIYF. The rearrangement joined TRBV5-1 to TRBJ1-3; 8 nucleotides in the junction match TRBD1. Trimmed from V: 0 bases; trimmed from J: 0 bases; junction bases lacking a gene match: 2. From its cysteine to its phenylalanine, the CDR3 spans 16 amino acids. This entry keeps only the CDR3 DNA: 48 bases, framed from base 1. The germline V gene supplies CDR1 SGHRS and CDR2 YFSETQ.